Described below is a single TCR beta chain sequence and its context. These data originate in a study of OX40 agonist ivuxolimab in advanced cancers. Germline assignment: CDR1 SGHTA and CDR2 FQGTGA. V shed 4 bases and J 12 bases; nucleotides not matched to a gene: 3. The CDR3 has 11 amino acids. Libraries were prepared by immunoSEQ multiplex PCR; TCRdb keeps only in-frame clonotypes and omits some of them. The sample yields 80,000 or so clones, 90% seen once. This clonotype was obtained from an adult with an advanced solid tumor such as melanoma, head and neck, liver or kidney cancer. This rearrangement joins TRBV7-3 to TRBJ2-1, with 7 bases matching TRBD2. This specimen consisted of CD4+ or CD8+ T cells sorted from blood, obtained in a trial of the OX40 agonist ivuxolimab. Here the CDR3 reads CASSSTSVQFF. Here the CDR3 DNA reads TGTGCCAGCAGCTCCACTAGCGTGCAGTTCTTC.